What follows describes a single T cell receptor (beta chain). The antigen remains undetermined. This sample stems from a study of blood T cells in healthy people across ages. Overall study results and limits: A roughly linear fall in TCR beta diversity per million T cells was seen with increasing age. No conclusive comparison of naive versus antigen-experienced cells was possible with unsorted PBMCs. Long-lived donors had more naive CD4+ cells and higher diversity than aged donors.

With V trimmed by 6 bases and J by 7 bases, 17 bases remained unmatched. The CDR3 runs to 15 residues. CDR1 and CDR2 (germline): DFQATT, SNEGSKA (reference sequence). The authors ran a second PCR of roughly 6 to 12 cycles using a sample-barcoded 5' primer and a J-beta primer mix. TCRdb called the 5' RACE reads again in MiXCR, with one record for every CDR3 protein. The sample has approximately 1,700,000 distinct CDR3 sequences; 39% are singletons. The sample consisted of blood. The sequence was collected from a human donor in good health. The chain links TRBV20-1 to TRBJ1-2, with 7 bases identical to TRBD1. This chain's CDR3 is CSAPPSVGGKPGYTF. CDR3 coding DNA: TGCAGTGCCCCCCCCAGTGTAGGGGGCAAACCTGGCTACACCTTC.